The 19 T cell receptor beta chains presented below share a single source sample, sequenced in a study of metastatic and nonmetastatic thyroid tumors. TCRdb recomputed clones from the PCR reads via MiXCR. Of about 59,000 clones listed, around 15% are singletons. The entire patient cohort was treatment-naive prior to thyroid surgery. Sequences were obtained from blood. The receptors derive from a male donor with papillary thyroid cancer or a benign thyroid nodule (not recorded which). Some clones in this sample may be carry-over from other donors' samples.

The sample holds many counts of this clone. The V and J genes are TRBV9 and TRBJ2-2; D unresolved. The CDR3 is 12 amino acids. The V gene lost 2 bases and the J gene lost 7 bases, with 6 bases spanning the gap. CDR1 and CDR2 (germline): SGDLS, YYNGEE. The CDR3 DNA follows: TGTGCCAGCAGCGTTACTGGCGGGGAGCTGTTTTTT. Protein: CASSVTGGELFF.

The sample holds many counts of this clone. V and J are TRBV4-1 and TRBJ2-2, with 7 bases aligning to TRBD1. Germline CDR1 reads MGHRA; CDR2 reads YSYEKL. The CDR3 consists of 14 residues. V trimming: 2 bases; J trimming: 8 bases; junction bases outside the gene matches: 5. This chain's CDR3 is CASSQNRGLGELFF. CDR3 DNA: TGCGCCAGCAGCCAAAACAGGGGTTTGGGGGAGCTGTTTTTT.

This clone was detected ten times or more. V usage is TRBV9 and J usage is TRBJ2-7, with TRBD1 matching over 10 bases. The V gene end was trimmed by 3 bases and the J gene end by 2 bases; junction bases not matched to a gene: 11. The CDR3 totals 17 residues. Germline CDR1 and CDR2: SGDLS and YYNGEE. In nucleotides, the CDR3 is TGTGCCAGCAGCGCGGGGACAGGGGATGGTCGGACCTACGAGCAGTACTTC. This translates into CASSAGTGDGRTYEQYF.

The table lists this clone with many counts. The chain carries TRBV6-4 and TRBJ2-1, with 13 bases matching TRBD2. Germline CDR1 and CDR2: MRHNA and SNTAGT. V was clipped by 6 bases and J by 8 bases; unmatched bases: 7. The CDR3 is 15 residues long. CDR3 in DNA: TGTGCCAGCAGAAGAACTAGCGGGGGGGAACATGAGCAGTTCTTC. The encoded protein is CASRRTSGGEHEQFF.

This clone was seen a few times. With a much larger clone just one base away, this may be a read error. This sample also contains other DNA sequences that code for the same CDR3. The J gene is TRBJ2-3, the V gene TRBV24-1; unclear D gene. Trimming cost V 0 bases and J 9 bases, with 9 bases left between them. The CDR3 consists of 13 residues. Germline V CDR1 and CDR2: KGHDR, SFDVKD. CDR3 in amino acids: CATSDLGQETQYF. CDR3 bases: TGTGCCACCAGTGATTTGGGTCAGGAGACGCAGTATTTT.

The CDR3 bases are TGCAGTGCCGCCAGACTAGCTGGGTGGCCGGCAGATACGCAGTATTTT. It specifies CSAARLAGWPADTQYF. The chain joins TRBV20-1 to TRBJ2-3, with TRBD2 identical over 7 bases. Germline V gene sequence: CDR1 DFQATT, CDR2 SNEGSKA (reference sequence). The CDR3 covers 16 residues. V trimming: 6 bases; J trimming: 4 bases; junction bases outside the gene matches: 16.

This clone came up many times. The chain combines TRBV9 with TRBJ1-1, with D possibly being TRBD1 (6 bases). Trimming removed 4 bases from V and 4 bases from J, with 17 bases in between. Germline CDR1 SGDLS, CDR2 YYNGEE. This CDR3 has 15 residues. This chain's CDR3 is CASSPDTLRGTEAFF. The CDR3 nucleotides read TGTGCCAGCAGCCCGGACACCCTCAGGGGCACTGAAGCTTTCTTT.

This clone was detected ten times or more. The chain uses TRBV19 and TRBJ1-2; the D is unclear. The CDR3 spans 11 residues. CDR1 is LNHDA, CDR2 SQIVND, per germline (reference sequence). Trimming stripped 7 bases from V and 3 bases from J, with 6 bases between. DNA of the CDR3: TGTGCCAGTAAAAAGGACTATGGCTACACCTTC. This sequence encodes CASKKDYGYTF.

This clone appeared once. At one end, the junction sequence differs from germline, possibly due to a read error. The chain recombines TRBV11-1 with TRBJ2-1; 7 bases match TRBD2. CDR1 and CDR2 (germline): SGHAT, FQDESV (reference sequence). The CDR3 loop spans 16 amino acids. As DNA, the CDR3 is TGTGCCAGCAGACCTCCGTGGCGGGGGAACATCAATGAGCAGCTCTTC. Translated, it gives CASRPPWRGNINEQLF. Complete variable domain (other parts from reference TRBV11-1 and TRBJ2-1): EAEVAQSPRYKITEKSQAVAFWCDPISGHATLYWYRQILGQGPELLVQFQDESVVDDSQLPKDRFSAERLKGVDSTLKIQPAELGDSAMYLCASRPPWRGNINEQLFGPGTRLTVL.

This clone was observed at least ten times. This chain joins TRBV18 and TRBJ1-2; 12 bases map to TRBD1. Germline V gene data show CDR1 as KGHSH and CDR2 as LQKENI. The trim removed 6 bases at V and 7 bases at J, leaving 6 bases unmatched. This CDR3 is 14 amino acids long. The CDR3 sequence: CASSPGQGAAGYTF. CDR3 nucleotides: TGTGCCAGCTCGCCGGGACAGGGGGCAGCTGGCTACACCTTC.

This clone has a count of ten or more. The rearrangement joins TRBV20-1 to TRBJ2-1; TRBD2 matches 8 bases. Germline V lookup: CDR1 DFQATT, CDR2 SNEGSKA (reference sequence). This CDR3 is built from 13 residues. CDR3 bases: TGCAGCCATGTAAGCGGGGGCTTCAATGAGCAGTTCTTC. Residues: CSHVSGGFNEQFF.

This clone has ten or more counts. This rearrangement joins TRBV20-1 to TRBJ1-2; TRBD1 is a possible D gene (5 bases). V was pared by 0 bases and J by 2 bases, with 16 bases between. The CDR3 sequence is 16 residues long. Germline-derived CDR1 and CDR2 are DFQATT and SNEGSKA (reference sequence). The CDR3: CSARDLEGGVNYGYTF. The CDR3 DNA reads TGCAGTGCTAGAGATCTTGAAGGAGGGGTGAACTATGGCTACACCTTC.

Details on this clone: One end of the junction does not line up with germline, which may come from a read error. The CDR3 loop reads CNVKAGAVDTQYF. The CDR3 DNA reads TGCAACGTTAAAGCGGGGGCGGTAGATACGCAGTATTTT. The V call is TRBV29-1, the J call TRBJ2-3; 8 nucleotides line up with TRBD2. The CDR3 totals 13 residues. CDR1 and CDR2 from the germline V gene are SQVTM and ANQGSEA.

Concerning this clone itself: A much larger clone differs from this one at a single base, so this may be a read error. The CDR3 DNA follows: TGTGCCAGCAGCCTCCTACCTCGCGAGGAGCAGTTCTTC. This sequence encodes CASSLLPREEQFF. The gene calls are TRBV7-2 and TRBJ2-1; D gene unclear. The CDR3 extends over 13 amino acids. CDR1 and CDR2 from the germline V gene are SGHTA and FQGNSA. Trimming removed 5 bases from V and 10 bases from J, with 15 bases in between.

Notes on this clone: Within the sample, other DNA sequences also encode this same CDR3. This rearrangement joins TRBV20-1 to TRBJ2-3, with D perhaps matching TRBD2 (6 bases). The CDR3 sequence is 16 residues long. Per germline, CDR1 DFQATT and CDR2 SNEGSKA (reference sequence). Trimming cost V 6 bases and J 1 base, with 20 bases left between them. CDR3 coding DNA: TGCAGTGCCTCTCCGGGACTGGCGGGTGGCACAGATACGCAGTATTTT. Translated: CSASPGLAGGTDTQYF.

A note on this clone: A read error is possible here, since a much larger clone lies one base away. This chain joins TRBV10-3 and TRBJ2-7, with unresolved D. CDR3 length: 11 residues. Trimming removed 3 bases from V and 6 bases from J, with 6 bases in between. CDR1 is ENHRY, CDR2 SYGVKD, per germline. As DNA, the CDR3 is TGTGCCATCAGTGATGGGTTCGAGCAGTACGTC. Protein: CAISDGFEQYV.

The sample holds many counts of this clone. V and J are TRBV6-2 or TRBV6-3 and TRBJ1-1, with D hard to call. In germline, CDR1 is MNHEY, CDR2 SVGEGT. Trimming shortened V by 4 bases and J by 11 bases, and 29 bases separated the two germline ends. This CDR3 spans 17 amino acids. The CDR3 DNA reads as TGTGCCAGCAGTTCCCCCGTCGGACTATTGGGCCGTCTGAATGCTTTCTTT. It specifies CASSSPVGLLGRLNAFF.

This clone was seen ten or more times. Other DNA sequences in the same sample also yield this CDR3. The chain joins TRBV5-4 to TRBJ2-3; D is uncertain. Trimming left V 1 base short and J 6 bases short, with 6 bases between. The CDR3 is 12 residues long. Germline V gene sequence: CDR1 SGHNT, CDR2 YYREEE (reference sequence). DNA of the CDR3: TGTGCCAGCAGCTTGTTTGCGGATACGCAGTATTTT. Translating it yields CASSLFADTQYF.

This chain links TRBV4-1 with TRBJ2-7, with D perhaps assigned TRBD1 or TRBD2 (6 bases each). V lost 4 bases to trimming and J lost 3 bases, with 19 bases between them. Germline CDR1 and CDR2: MGHRA and YSYEKL. The CDR3 extends over 16 amino acids. The DNA of the CDR3 is TGCGCCAGCAGCCCCGGGGGTAAGGGGGGACGCTACGAGCAGTACTTC. Amino acid sequence: CASSPGGKGGRYEQYF.